This entry is about one T cell receptor (beta chain). Antigen unknown. Primers included in the PCR were 60 Vbeta and 13 Jbeta primers. The data were produced by immunoSEQ multiplex PCR, yet TCRdb's version contains in-frame clones alone and is incomplete. The sample lists approximately 120,000 clones; 80% were seen once. The sample is drawn from a study of cytomegalovirus exposure and HLA in healthy donors. Turning to the study itself: Among the 300 to 500 donors who were genotyped, over 70% fell in the genetic ancestry cluster that is associated with self-reported Caucasian donors.

In germline, CDR1 is SEHNR, CDR2 FQNEAQ (reference sequence). The CDR3 has 12 residues. V lost 7 bases and J 5 bases, leaving 11 bases between the germline ends. Whole-study results and caveats: There was a cluster of highly shared sequence variants that was likely a sequencing artifact. Researchers reported in a later analysis that common viral pathogens appeared linked to several top clusters.

This sequence originates from a man younger than 45 in good health and CMV-seropositive. The sample consisted of PBMCs. The chain is built from TRBV7-9 and TRBJ1-2; D is possibly TRBD1 (5 bases). CDR3 bases: TGTGCCAGCACCGGGACTTCTTATGGCTACACCTTC. Amino acids: CASTGTSYGYTF.